These 9 T cell receptor beta chains share one sample of origin, sequenced in a study of cytomegalovirus exposure and HLA in healthy donors (dated by TCRdb to about 2017). Libraries were constructed by the immunoSEQ multiplex PCR assay. The multiplex PCR relied on a mix of 60 forward primers for TCR Vbeta segments and 13 reverse primers for TCR Jbeta segments. Held by TCRdb, this immuneACCESS table contains in-frame sequences only and omits some clones. Under half of the omission traces to an unresolved V gene where checked; the cause of the rest is unknown. The sample table contains 150,000 to 200,000 clones; only one count was recorded for about four fifths of them. 0.25% to 0.3% of the sample is in the top ten clones. Sequencing used PBMCs. These receptor sequences come from a boy younger than 18 in good health and CMV-seronegative.

The chain uses TRBV28 and TRBJ2-7; 7 bases match TRBD1. Per the germline V gene, CDR1 is MDHEN and CDR2 is SYDVKM. The junction had 10 bases not matched to a gene; V was cut back by 7 bases and J by 1 base. The CDR3 loop spans 15 amino acids. CDR3 protein: CASKRAQGVSYEQYF. CDR3 nucleotides: TGTGCCAGCAAAAGGGCGCAGGGGGTATCCTACGAGCAGTACTTC.

The chain is built from TRBV30 and TRBJ1-2, with 8 bases identical to TRBD1. CDR1 is GTSNPN and CDR2 is SVGIG in the germline V gene (reference sequence). The CDR3 contains 14 residues. The V gene end was trimmed by 5 bases and the J gene end by 8 bases; junction bases not matched to a gene: 13. The CDR3 protein is CAWGHLDRGKGYTF. The CDR3 coding sequence is TGTGCCTGGGGCCACCTTGACAGGGGAAAAGGCTACACCTTC.

This sequence joins TRBV4-3 and TRBJ1-2; D possibly corresponds to TRBD1 (5 bases). This CDR3 has 16 residues. Trimming took off 0 bases at V and 2 bases at J, with 13 bases between the two ends. Germline CDR1 LGHNA, CDR2 YSLEER. The CDR3: CASSQEGEGVNYGYTF. In DNA, the CDR3 is TGCGCCAGCAGCCAAGAAGGGGAAGGGGTCAACTATGGCTACACCTTC.

The genes are TRBV27 and TRBJ1-5; 8 bases match TRBD1. The CDR3 has 14 residues. Germline lookup yields CDR1 MNHEY and CDR2 SMNVEV (reference sequence). Trimming removed 6 bases from V and 5 bases from J; junction bases left unmatched: 6. DNA of the CDR3: TGTGCCAGCAGACGGACAGGGAACCATCAGCCCCAGCATTTT. Its protein is CASRRTGNHQPQHF.

The chain links TRBV5-4 to TRBJ2-7; D perhaps matches TRBD2 (6 bases). Germline CDR1 is SGHNT and CDR2 is YYREEE (reference sequence). CDR3 length: 13 residues. Trimming shortened V by 9 bases and J by 6 bases, and 19 bases separated the two germline ends. The chain's CDR3 is CAIRGLGKPEQYF. CDR3 DNA sequence: TGTGCCATTCGGGGACTGGGGAAACCCGAGCAGTACTTC.

The rearrangement links TRBV11-2 to TRBJ1-2; 12 bases agree with TRBD1. The CDR3 runs to 16 residues. The V gene end was trimmed by 5 bases and the J gene end by 5 bases; junction bases not matched to a gene: 9. CDR1 and CDR2 (germline): SGHAT, FQNNGV. CDR3 amino acids: CASSMGQGAGRYGYTF. In DNA, the CDR3 is TGTGCCAGCAGCATGGGACAGGGGGCAGGAAGGTATGGCTACACCTTC. Full variable domain (missing parts from reference TRBV11-2 and TRBJ1-2): EAGVAQSPRYKIIEKRQSVAFWCNPISGHATLYWYQQILGQGPKLLIQFQNNGVVDDSQLPKDRFSAERLKGVDSTLKIQPAKLEDSAVYLCASSMGQGAGRYGYTFGSGTRLTVV.

The gene calls are TRBV18 and TRBJ2-7, with D tentatively TRBD2 (5 bases). The V gene lost 3 bases and the J gene lost 4 bases, with 10 bases spanning the gap. This CDR3 has 13 amino acids. Germline CDR1 reads KGHSH; CDR2 reads LQKENI. CDR3 bases: TGTGCCAGCTCACCGGACTCCGGATACGAGCAGTACTTC. It encodes CASSPDSGYEQYF. The variable domain in full, with the rest retrieved from reference TRBV18 and TRBJ2-7, is NAGVMQNPRHLVRRRGQEARLRCSPMKGHSHVYWYRQLPEEGLKFMVYLQKENIIDESGMPKERFSAEFPKEGPSILRIQQVVRGDSAAYFCASSPDSGYEQYFGPGTRLTVT.

With regard to this clone: One end of the junction varies from germline; a read error may be responsible. The rearrangement joins TRBV25-1 to TRBJ2-7, with TRBD2 matching over 12 bases. Germline CDR1 MGHDK, CDR2 SYGVNS. The CDR3 has 16 residues. Here the CDR3 DNA reads TGTGCCTGCAGTAGCCCTAGCGGGAGGGGGACCTACGAGCAGTACTTC. Amino acid sequence: CACSSPSGRGTYEQYF.

V is TRBV12-5 and J is TRBJ1-1; no definite D call. V was pared by 3 bases and J by 1 base, with 6 bases between. This CDR3 contains 13 residues. Germline V lookup: CDR1 LGHNT, CDR2 FRNRAP. The CDR3 is CASGFRENTEAFF. The CDR3 DNA is TGTGCTAGTGGTTTTCGGGAGAACACTGAAGCTTTCTTT.